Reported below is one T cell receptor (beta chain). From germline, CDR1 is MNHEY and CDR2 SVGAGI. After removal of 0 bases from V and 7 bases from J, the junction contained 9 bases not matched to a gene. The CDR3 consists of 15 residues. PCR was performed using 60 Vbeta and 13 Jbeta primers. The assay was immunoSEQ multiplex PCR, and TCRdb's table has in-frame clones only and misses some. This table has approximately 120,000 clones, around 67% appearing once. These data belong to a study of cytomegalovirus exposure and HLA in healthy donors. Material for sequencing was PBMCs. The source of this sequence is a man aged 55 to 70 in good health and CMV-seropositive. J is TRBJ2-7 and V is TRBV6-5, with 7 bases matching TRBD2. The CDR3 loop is CASSYSSWGGVEQYF. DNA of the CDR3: TGTGCCAGCAGTTACTCGAGCTGGGGGGGAGTGGAGCAGTACTTC.